These 29 T cell receptor beta chains came from one sample sequenced in a study of patients and donors after allogeneic stem cell transplantation. A single record per CDR3 protein comes from TCRdb applying MiXCR to the RT-PCR reads. The sample records 800,000 to 1,000,000 distinct CDR3 sequences, approximately 18% being singletons. Material: blood, either unsorted or a sorted T cell fraction (not recorded which). The receptors stem from a human donor who was either an allogeneic HSCT recipient or a stem cell or donor lymphocyte infusion donor (not recorded which). It is not recorded whose cells these are; they may come from a transplant donor.

This clonotype was recorded a few times. The genes are TRBV20-1 and TRBJ2-1, with 7 positions matching TRBD2. Losses at the gene ends were 1 base for V and 5 bases for J; bases not matched to a gene: 11. There are 16 residues in the CDR3. In germline, CDR1 is DFQATT, CDR2 SNEGSKA (reference sequence). Here the CDR3 reads CSARGLASTYNNEQFF. The CDR3 DNA reads as TGCAGTGCTAGAGGACTAGCCTCTACCTACAACAATGAGCAGTTCTTC.

This clonotype was recorded a few times. This chain uses TRBV27 with TRBJ2-1; no reliable D call. In germline, CDR1 is MNHEY, CDR2 SMNVEV (reference sequence). This CDR3 region has 13 residues. The V and J ends lost 2 bases and 7 bases respectively, with 9 bases between them. The CDR3: CASSLKGRNEQFF. The CDR3 coding sequence is TGTGCCAGCAGTTTAAAAGGTCGGAATGAGCAGTTCTTC.

This clonotype was seen a few times. This chain connects TRBV24-1 to TRBJ2-7, with TRBD1 as a possible D gene (6 bases). CDR3 length: 14 amino acids. The germline V gene has CDR1 KGHDR and CDR2 SFDVKD. With 3 bases removed from V and 5 bases from J, the gap between germline ends came to 13 bases. As DNA, the CDR3 is TGTGCCACCAGTGATAGCCAGGGGCGACACGAGCAGTACTTC. This gives the protein CATSDSQGRHEQYF.

This chain uses TRBV2 with TRBJ1-4; D is ambiguous. CDR1 and CDR2 (germline): SNHLY, FYNNEI. This CDR3 spans 15 amino acids. V dropped 4 bases and J dropped 3 bases, with 12 bases sitting between them. CDR3 loop: CASSVRSRSNEKLFF. As DNA, the CDR3 is TGTGCCAGCAGTGTCAGAAGCCGTTCTAATGAAAAACTGTTTTTT.

This clonotype has more than one count but fewer than ten. The chain employs TRBV24-1 and TRBJ2-1, with D tentatively TRBD1 or TRBD2 (6 bases each). Germline V gene lookup returns CDR1 KGHDR and CDR2 SFDVKD. The V end was cut by 10 bases, the J end by 9 bases, with 15 bases between. The CDR3 spans 12 residues. The CDR3 spells CATGWGRGEQFF. DNA for the CDR3: TGTGCCACAGGGTGGGGGCGGGGTGAGCAGTTCTTC.

Many counts were recorded for this clonotype. The rearrangement joins TRBV7-3 to TRBJ1-1; TRBD1 might be the D (6 bases). Germline V gene sequence: CDR1 SGHTA, CDR2 FQGTGA. CDR3 length: 13 residues. The V gene lost 6 bases and the J gene lost 1 base, with 9 bases spanning the gap. CDR3 sequence reads: CASRRQENTEAFF. The DNA for the CDR3 is TGTGCCAGCAGACGACAGGAGAACACTGAAGCTTTCTTT.

This clonotype was seen a handful of times. The chain has TRBV14 and TRBJ2-1; D is undetermined. The CDR3 spans 14 residues. The V gene's germline CDR1 is SGHDN and CDR2 FVKESK. The V end lost 2 bases, the J end lost 3 bases, and 8 bases lay between the germline ends. The CDR3 here is CASSQIDLYNEQFF. CDR3 sequence (DNA): TGTGCCAGCAGCCAAATAGACCTCTACAATGAGCAGTTCTTC.

This clonotype has more than one count but fewer than ten. The rearrangement joins TRBV12-3 or TRBV12-4 to TRBJ2-2; D is unresolved. The CDR3 totals 12 residues. The germline V and J ends were trimmed by 5 bases and 6 bases, with 7 bases remaining between them. The CDR3 region has the DNA TGTGCCAGCAGTGTCAAGCCCGGGGAGCTGTTTTTT. Translating gives CASSVKPGELFF.

This chain joins TRBV24-1 and TRBJ1-2, with D unresolved. The V end was cut by 3 bases, the J end by 4 bases, with 11 bases between. Germline CDR1 reads KGHDR; CDR2 reads SFDVKD. This CDR3 is 14 amino acids long. CDR3 in amino acids: CATSDHRVPYGYTF. The CDR3 DNA sequence: TGTGCCACCAGTGATCACCGGGTGCCCTATGGCTACACCTTC.

This clonotype was counted only a few times. V gene TRBV6-5 combines with J gene TRBJ2-2, with D uncertain. Trimming took off 4 bases at V and 6 bases at J, with 9 bases between the two ends. The CDR3 is 13 amino acids. Germline CDR1 is MNHEY and CDR2 is SVGAGI. CDR3 nucleotides: TGTGCCAGCAGTTTAATTACTTCCGGGGAGCTGTTTTTT. Its translation is CASSLITSGELFF.

This chain joins TRBV6-5 and TRBJ1-1, with a weak D call TRBD1 (6 bases). Germline V lookup: CDR1 MNHEY, CDR2 SVGAGI. V lost 3 bases, J lost 5 bases, and 16 bases lay in between. This CDR3 region has 15 residues. The DNA for the CDR3 is TGTGCCAGCAGTTATGAACCAGGGAGGGGGACTGAAGCTTTCTTT. This translates into CASSYEPGRGTEAFF.

This clonotype was recorded a few times. The chain is built from TRBV7-2 and TRBJ2-3, with D unresolved. Looked up from germline, CDR1 is SGHTA and CDR2 is FQGNSA. With 2 bases removed from V and 4 bases from J, the gap between germline ends came to 13 bases. The CDR3 length is 15 residues. The CDR3 sequence is CASSLIAGKADTQYF. The DNA of the CDR3 is TGTGCCAGCAGCTTAATAGCCGGAAAGGCAGATACGCAGTATTTT.

The rearrangement joins TRBV12-3 or TRBV12-4 to TRBJ1-4, with D possibly matching TRBD1 (5 bases). The CDR3 is 15 residues long. Trimming cost V 2 bases and J 7 bases, with 14 bases left between them. The CDR3 loop reads CASSLRSGSVEKLFF. The CDR3, as DNA: TGTGCCAGCAGTTTAAGATCAGGGTCCGTTGAAAAACTGTTTTTT.

This rearrangement joins TRBV12-3 or TRBV12-4 to TRBJ2-2; 9 bases align to TRBD2. The trim removed 6 bases at V and 0 bases at J, leaving 8 bases unmatched. The CDR3 is 17 amino acids. CDR3: CASRQRLAGTNTGELFF. DNA for the CDR3: TGTGCCAGCAGGCAGCGGCTAGCGGGAACGAACACCGGGGAGCTGTTTTTT.

This clonotype was picked up a small number of times. The rearrangement uses TRBV29-1 and TRBJ2-5; D is possibly TRBD1 or TRBD2 (5 bases each). V lost 4 bases and J 4 bases, leaving 19 bases between the germline ends. Germline V gene sequence: CDR1 SQVTM, CDR2 ANQGSEA. The CDR3 runs to 15 residues. CDR3 protein: CSVVGVGWGPETQYF. The CDR3 DNA is TGCAGCGTTGTGGGGGTGGGGTGGGGCCCAGAGACCCAGTACTTC.

This chain links TRBV12-3 or TRBV12-4 with TRBJ2-3, with 8 positions matching TRBD1. V lost 7 bases and J lost 5; bases outside the gene matches: 8. This CDR3 region has 14 residues. CDR3 nucleotides: TGTGCCAGCACAGTGCAGGGGGCCGGAGATACGCAGTATTTT. This translates into CASTVQGAGDTQYF.

The V and J genes are TRBV6-5 and TRBJ1-2, with unresolved D. The V gene's germline CDR1 is MNHEY and CDR2 SVGAGI. The length of the CDR3 is 15 residues. Trimming took off 1 base at V and 8 bases at J, with 17 bases between the two ends. CDR3 residues: CASSYWESGTSGYTF. As DNA, the CDR3 is TGTGCCAGCAGTTACTGGGAATCCGGTACTAGCGGCTACACCTTC.

J is TRBJ2-5 and V is TRBV3-1; D is unclear. There are 15 residues in the CDR3. Germline values: CDR1 LGHDT, CDR2 YNNKEL (reference sequence). V was shortened by 4 bases and J by 10 bases, with 22 bases between the two germline ends. The CDR3 coding sequence is TGTGCCAGCAGCCCCGCGGCACGAGGTCCCCAAGGCCAGTACTTC. It codes for CASSPAARGPQGQYF.

This clonotype was seen only a few times. J is TRBJ2-3 and V is TRBV24-1; perhaps D is TRBD1 or TRBD2 (5 bases each). With 9 bases removed from V and 5 bases from J, the gap between germline ends came to 14 bases. The CDR3 extends over 13 amino acids. Germline lookup yields CDR1 KGHDR and CDR2 SFDVKD. The CDR3 spells CATAPGPVDTQYF. Written as DNA, the CDR3 is TGTGCCACCGCTCCGGGGCCGGTAGATACGCAGTATTTT.

The table lists this clonotype with a few counts. The junction and the germline gene differ at one end; a read error may be behind it. The CDR3 region is CASSSNSNEQYF. The DNA for the CDR3 is TGTGCCAGCAGTTCCAACTCCAACGAGCAGTACTTC. The rearrangement joins TRBV12-3 or TRBV12-4 to TRBJ2-7, with D uncertain. The CDR3 sequence is 12 residues long.

This clonotype was detected only a few times. The CDR3 region has the DNA TGCAGTGCTAGAGAAGGGGGTCGGATCACCGGGGAGCTGTTTTTT. Translated: CSAREGGRITGELFF. The rearrangement links TRBV20-1 to TRBJ2-2; perhaps TRBD1 as D (6 bases). V lost 0 bases and J lost 4, with 12 bases in between. The CDR3 spans 15 residues. Looked up from germline, CDR1 is DFQATT and CDR2 is SNEGSKA (reference sequence).

This chain joins TRBV20-1 and TRBJ2-3, with 10 bases fitting TRBD2. There are 17 residues in the CDR3. Germline CDR1 reads DFQATT; CDR2 reads SNEGSKA (reference sequence). V lost 3 bases to trimming and J lost 3 bases; unmatched junction nucleotides: 12. CDR3 in DNA: TGCAGTGCTAGTTCCCCATTACTAGCGGGGTCAACAGATACGCAGTATTTT. It codes for CSASSPLLAGSTDTQYF.

The chain recombines TRBV7-9 with TRBJ1-4, with a possible D match to TRBD1 (5 bases). Germline loops: CDR1 SEHNR, CDR2 FQNEAQ (reference sequence). Trimming removed 5 bases from V and 4 bases from J, with 14 bases in between. This CDR3 contains 15 residues. CDR3 protein: CASSPPGGGNEKLFF. The CDR3 DNA reads TGTGCCAGCAGCCCGCCCGGGGGGGGTAATGAAAAACTGTTTTTT.

The chain is built from TRBV2 and TRBJ1-5; a weak D match, TRBD1 (6 bases). From germline, CDR1 is SNHLY and CDR2 FYNNEI. The CDR3 contains 15 residues. With 6 bases removed from V and 4 bases from J, the gap between germline ends came to 16 bases. This CDR3 reads CASSGLDSYNQPQHF. CDR3 nucleotide sequence: TGTGCCAGCAGCGGACTGGACAGCTATAATCAGCCCCAGCATTTT.

This clonotype was detected a few times. This sequence joins TRBV15 and TRBJ2-7; D gene unclear. V lost 1 base and J lost 6, with 10 bases in between. The CDR3 consists of 13 residues. CDR1 LNHNV and CDR2 YYDKDF come from the germline V gene (reference sequence). As DNA, the CDR3 is TGTGCCACCAGCAGAGCTCTAGTCTCCGAGCAGTACTTC. Its protein is CATSRALVSEQYF.

In its sample, this clonotype was seen a few times. This chain joins TRBV2 and TRBJ1-1; D not certain. Germline V lookup: CDR1 SNHLY, CDR2 FYNNEI. The V end lost 11 bases, the J end lost 0 bases, and 16 bases lay between the germline ends. The CDR3 is made up of 14 amino acids. CDR3 nucleotide sequence: TGTGCCCTCAGCCCACACAGATTGAACACTGAAGCTTTCTTT. The encoded protein is CALSPHRLNTEAFF.

The rearrangement links TRBV7-2 to TRBJ2-7; D may be TRBD1 (6 bases). This CDR3 comprises 14 residues. The germline gives CDR1 SGHTA, CDR2 FQGNSA. With 4 bases removed from V and 0 bases from J, the gap between germline ends came to 10 bases. The CDR3 DNA sequence: TGTGCCAGCAGCTCACCGGGACACTCCTACGAGCAGTACTTC. It specifies CASSSPGHSYEQYF.

This sequence joins TRBV4-2 and TRBJ2-3; D possibly corresponds to TRBD1 (5 bases). The ends were cut back, 3 bases at V and 0 bases at J, with 13 bases in the middle. The CDR3 length is 16 residues. Germline loops: CDR1 LGHNA, CDR2 YNFKEQ. CDR3 loop: CASSQSDSTSTDTQYF. CDR3 coding DNA: TGTGCCAGCAGCCAGTCTGACAGCACTAGCACAGATACGCAGTATTTT.

CDR3 sequence: CASSLMEGYGYTF. The CDR3 coding sequence is TGTGCCAGCAGTTTAATGGAGGGCTATGGCTACACCTTC. The rearrangement uses TRBV6-5 and TRBJ1-2; D gene uncertain. This CDR3 spans 13 amino acids. Deletions cut 4 bases from V and 4 bases from J, with 10 bases between. Germline V lookup: CDR1 MNHEY, CDR2 SVGAGI.